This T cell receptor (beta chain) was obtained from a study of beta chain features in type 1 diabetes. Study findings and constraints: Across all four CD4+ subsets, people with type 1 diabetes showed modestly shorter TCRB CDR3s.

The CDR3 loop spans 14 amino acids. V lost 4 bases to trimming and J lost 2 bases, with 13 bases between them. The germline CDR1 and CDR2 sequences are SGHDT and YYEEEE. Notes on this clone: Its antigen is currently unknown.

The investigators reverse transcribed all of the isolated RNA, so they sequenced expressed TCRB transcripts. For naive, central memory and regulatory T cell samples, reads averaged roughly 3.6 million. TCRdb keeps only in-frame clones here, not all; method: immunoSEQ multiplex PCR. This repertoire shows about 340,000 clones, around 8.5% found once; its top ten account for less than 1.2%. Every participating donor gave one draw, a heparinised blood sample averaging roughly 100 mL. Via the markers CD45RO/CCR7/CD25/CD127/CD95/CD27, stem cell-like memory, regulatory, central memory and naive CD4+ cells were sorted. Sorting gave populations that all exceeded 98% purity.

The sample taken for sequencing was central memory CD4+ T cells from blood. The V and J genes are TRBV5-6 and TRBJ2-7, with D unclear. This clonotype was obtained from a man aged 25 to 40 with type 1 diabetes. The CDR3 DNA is TGTGCCAGCAGCGCTTTACTGGTTGCCTACGAGCAGTACTTC. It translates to CASSALLVAYEQYF.